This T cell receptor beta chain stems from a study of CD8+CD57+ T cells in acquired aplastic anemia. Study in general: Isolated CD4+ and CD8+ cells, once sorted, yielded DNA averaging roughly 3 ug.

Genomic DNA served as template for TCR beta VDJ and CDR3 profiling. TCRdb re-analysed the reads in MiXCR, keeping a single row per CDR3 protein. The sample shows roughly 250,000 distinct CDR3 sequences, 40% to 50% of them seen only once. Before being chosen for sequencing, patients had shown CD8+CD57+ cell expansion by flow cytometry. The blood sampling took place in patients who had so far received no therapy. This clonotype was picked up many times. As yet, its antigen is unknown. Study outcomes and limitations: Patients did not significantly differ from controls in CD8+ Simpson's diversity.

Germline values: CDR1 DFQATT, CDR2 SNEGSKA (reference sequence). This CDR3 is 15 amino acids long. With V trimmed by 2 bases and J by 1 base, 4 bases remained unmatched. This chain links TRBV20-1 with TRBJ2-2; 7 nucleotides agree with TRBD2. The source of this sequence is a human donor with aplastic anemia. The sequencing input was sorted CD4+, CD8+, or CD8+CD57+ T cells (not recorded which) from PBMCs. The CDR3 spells CSARRRGENTGELFF. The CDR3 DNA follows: TGCAGTGCTAGACGACGGGGGGAGAACACCGGGGAGCTGTTTTTT.